The present entry profiles one T cell receptor beta chain with its context. What it binds is not known. The CDR3 ends on some other residue instead of the conserved phenylalanine or tryptophan, so this is likely a read error. This sample was taken from a study of T cell repertoires in cytomegalovirus infection. General study results and limits: Dominant in the ex vivo response were TCR beta clonotypes restricted by HLA-C and specific for CMV. Carriers of CMV and the relevant HLA type were discriminated by public TCR beta frequency.

V was shortened by 5 bases and J by 0 bases, with 6 bases between the two germline ends. Per germline, CDR1 DFQATT and CDR2 SNEGSKA (reference sequence). The CDR3 length is 12 residues. TCRdb re-derived calls from the reads in MiXCR, one entry per CDR3 protein. Of 150,000 to 200,000 distinct CDR3 sequences in the sample, around an eighth were seen once. What was sequenced was PBMCs. J is TRBJ2-3 and V is TRBV20-1; D remains ambiguous. This clonotype was sampled from a human donor in good health (CMV status not recorded). Some clones in this sample may be carry-over from other donors' samples. As DNA, the CDR3 is TGCAGTGCTGTACCTAGCACAGATACGCAGTATTTG. Amino acid sequence: CSAVPSTDTQYL.